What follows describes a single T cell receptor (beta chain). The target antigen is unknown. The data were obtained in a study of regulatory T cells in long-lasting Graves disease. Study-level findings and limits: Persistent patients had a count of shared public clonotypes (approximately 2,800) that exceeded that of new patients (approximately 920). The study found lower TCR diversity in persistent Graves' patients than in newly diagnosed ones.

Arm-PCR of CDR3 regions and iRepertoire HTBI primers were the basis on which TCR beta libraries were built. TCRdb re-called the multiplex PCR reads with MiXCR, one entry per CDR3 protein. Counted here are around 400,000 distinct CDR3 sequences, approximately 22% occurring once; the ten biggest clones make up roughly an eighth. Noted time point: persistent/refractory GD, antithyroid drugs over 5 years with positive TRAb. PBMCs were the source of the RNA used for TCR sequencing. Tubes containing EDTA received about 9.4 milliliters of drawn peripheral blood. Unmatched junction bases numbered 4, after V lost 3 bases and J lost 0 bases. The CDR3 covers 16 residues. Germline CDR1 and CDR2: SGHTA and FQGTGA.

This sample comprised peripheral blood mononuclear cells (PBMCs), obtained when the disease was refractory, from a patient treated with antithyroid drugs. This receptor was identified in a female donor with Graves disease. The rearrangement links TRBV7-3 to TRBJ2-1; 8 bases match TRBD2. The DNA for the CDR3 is TGTGCCAGCAGCTTGATAGCGGGAAGCTCCTACAATGAGCAGTTCTTC. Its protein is CASSLIAGSSYNEQFF.